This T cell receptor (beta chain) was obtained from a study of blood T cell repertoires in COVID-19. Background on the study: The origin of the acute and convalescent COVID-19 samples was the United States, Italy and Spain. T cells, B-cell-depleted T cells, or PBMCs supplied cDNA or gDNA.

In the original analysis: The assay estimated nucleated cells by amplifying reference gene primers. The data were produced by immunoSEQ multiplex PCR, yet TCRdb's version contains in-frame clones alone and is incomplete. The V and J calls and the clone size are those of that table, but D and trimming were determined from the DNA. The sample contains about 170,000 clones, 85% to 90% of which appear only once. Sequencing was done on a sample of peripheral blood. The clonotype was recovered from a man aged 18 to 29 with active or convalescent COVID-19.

The CDR3 DNA follows: TGTGCCAGCAGTGACAGGGGCTACTATGGCTACACCTTC. It codes for CASSDRGYYGYTF. The J gene is TRBJ1-2, the V gene TRBV2, with a tentative D call TRBD1 (6 bases). The CDR3 has 13 amino acids. V gave up 3 bases and J gave up 3 bases, with 8 bases separating them. CDR1 and CDR2 from the germline V gene are SNHLY and FYNNEI.